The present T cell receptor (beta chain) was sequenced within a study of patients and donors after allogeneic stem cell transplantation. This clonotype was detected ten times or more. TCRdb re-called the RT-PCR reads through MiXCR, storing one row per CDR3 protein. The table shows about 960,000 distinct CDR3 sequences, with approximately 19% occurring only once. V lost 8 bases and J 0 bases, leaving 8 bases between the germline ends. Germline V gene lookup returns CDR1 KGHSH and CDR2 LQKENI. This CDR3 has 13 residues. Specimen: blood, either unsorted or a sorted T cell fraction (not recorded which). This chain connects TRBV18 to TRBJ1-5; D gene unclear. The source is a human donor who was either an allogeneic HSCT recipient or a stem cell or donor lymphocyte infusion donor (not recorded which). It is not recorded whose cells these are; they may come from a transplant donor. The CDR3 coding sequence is TGTGCCAGCAGTCCTAGTAGCAATCAGCCCCAGCATTTT. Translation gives CASSPSSNQPQHF.